A selection of T cell receptor beta chains follows, all from one sample in a study of beta chain features in type 1 diabetes. Sequencing used immunoSEQ multiplex PCR; TCRdb keeps in-frame clones, though not all of them. Seen here are 600,000 or so clones, over 12% observed once, and the top ten hold around 0.04%. The sample was naive CD4+ T cells from blood. The receptors derive from a man aged 18 to 35 with type 1 diabetes. Each CDR3 is given with its conserved first and last residue. Each record gives: D gene, V gene, clone size, J gene, CDR3 protein, CDR3 DNA. D genes are given only for firm matches. Clone size is stated in some rows and not others, as once, few, many or a class when expanded.

d_call: .; v_call: TRBV27; clone_size: few; j_call: TRBJ2-7; cdr3_aa: CASRIQGSSYEQYF; cdr3_nt: TGTGCCAGCAGGATCCAGGGAAGCTCCTACGAGCAGTACTTC
d_call: TRBD1; v_call: TRBV7-9; clone_size: few; j_call: TRBJ2-1; cdr3_aa: CASSTFAGTDYNEQFF; cdr3_nt: TGTGCCAGCAGCACGTTCGCCGGGACAGACTACAATGAGCAGTTCTTC
d_call: TRBD2; v_call: TRBV30; clone_size: few; j_call: TRBJ2-1; cdr3_aa: CACQAGGHYNEQFF; cdr3_nt: TGTGCCTGTCAGGCGGGGGGCCATTACAATGAGCAGTTCTTC
d_call: .; v_call: TRBV27; clone_size: few; j_call: TRBJ2-7; cdr3_aa: CASSPRYPNYEQYF; cdr3_nt: TGTGCCAGCAGCCCGAGATACCCAAACTACGAGCAGTACTTC
d_call: .; v_call: TRBV19; clone_size: .; j_call: TRBJ1-1; cdr3_aa: CASTGWGEAFF; cdr3_nt: TGTGCCTCCACCGGGTGGGGCGAAGCTTTCTTT
d_call: .; v_call: TRBV10-3; clone_size: few; j_call: TRBJ2-3; cdr3_aa: CAISEMVEDTQYF; cdr3_nt: TGTGCCATCAGTGAAATGGTCGAGGATACGCAGTATTTT
d_call: TRBD1; v_call: TRBV29-1; clone_size: .; j_call: TRBJ2-7; cdr3_aa: CSATPRQGVYEQYF; cdr3_nt: TGCAGCGCAACCCCTAGACAGGGTGTCTACGAGCAGTACTTC
d_call: TRBD1; v_call: TRBV19; clone_size: few; j_call: TRBJ1-5; cdr3_aa: CASSIGRDRGGQPQHF; cdr3_nt: TGTGCCAGTAGTATCGGAAGGGACAGGGGTGGTCAGCCCCAGCATTTT
d_call: .; v_call: TRBV29-1; clone_size: .; j_call: TRBJ1-5; cdr3_aa: CSASDSFQPQHF; cdr3_nt: TGCAGCGCCTCGGACAGTTTTCAGCCCCAGCATTTT
d_call: .; v_call: TRBV6-5; clone_size: .; j_call: TRBJ1-1; cdr3_aa: CASSHPRGITEAFF; cdr3_nt: TGTGCCAGCAGCCACCCACGAGGCATCACTGAAGCTTTCTTT
d_call: .; v_call: TRBV14; clone_size: .; j_call: TRBJ2-7; cdr3_aa: CASGQNYEQYF; cdr3_nt: TGTGCCAGCGGACAGAACTACGAGCAGTACTTC
d_call: .; v_call: TRBV23-1; clone_size: .; j_call: TRBJ2-2; cdr3_aa: CASSNLRFYTGELFF; cdr3_nt: TGCGCCAGCAGCAACCTCCGGTTCTACACCGGGGAGCTGTTTTTT
d_call: TRBD2; v_call: TRBV15; clone_size: .; j_call: TRBJ2-1; cdr3_aa: CATSRGAGGPGYNEQFF; cdr3_nt: TGTGCCACCAGCAGAGGAGCGGGAGGGCCGGGGTACAATGAGCAGTTCTTC
d_call: .; v_call: TRBV4-3; clone_size: few; j_call: TRBJ1-2; cdr3_aa: CASSQEQRRKYGYTF; cdr3_nt: TGCGCCAGCAGCCAAGAACAGCGACGCAAATATGGCTACACCTTC
d_call: .; v_call: TRBV28; clone_size: few; j_call: TRBJ2-7; cdr3_aa: CASTRALSYEQYF; cdr3_nt: TGTGCCAGCACGAGAGCCCTCTCCTACGAGCAGTACTTC
d_call: .; v_call: TRBV9; clone_size: few; j_call: TRBJ2-2; cdr3_aa: CASSPGLPAGELFF; cdr3_nt: TGTGCCAGCAGCCCGGGACTCCCGGCCGGGGAGCTGTTTTTT
d_call: .; v_call: TRBV28; clone_size: few; j_call: TRBJ2-1; cdr3_aa: CASCLRTLHGEQFF; cdr3_nt: TGTGCCAGCTGCCTCAGGACCCTCCATGGTGAGCAGTTCTTC
d_call: .; v_call: TRBV25-1; clone_size: few; j_call: TRBJ1-2; cdr3_aa: CASSRSVETGYGYTF; cdr3_nt: TGTGCCAGCAGTAGGTCCGTGGAAACGGGCTATGGCTACACCTTC
d_call: .; v_call: TRBV5-4; clone_size: few; j_call: TRBJ1-4; cdr3_aa: CASSLAGALEEKLFF; cdr3_nt: TGTGCCAGCAGCTTGGCCGGGGCCCTGGAGGAAAAACTGTTTTTT
d_call: TRBD2; v_call: TRBV6-6; clone_size: few; j_call: TRBJ2-3; cdr3_aa: CASAAGGTDTQYF; cdr3_nt: TGTGCCAGCGCAGCGGGAGGCACAGATACGCAGTATTTT
d_call: .; v_call: TRBV10-3; clone_size: few; j_call: TRBJ1-3; cdr3_aa: CAISEPGGPLRSPIYF; cdr3_nt: TGTGCCATCAGTGAGCCGGGGGGTCCCCTAAGGAGCCCCATATATTTT
d_call: TRBD2; v_call: TRBV9; clone_size: .; j_call: TRBJ2-3; cdr3_aa: CASSGDSGSWDTQYF; cdr3_nt: TGTGCCAGCAGCGGAGATAGCGGGAGCTGGGATACGCAGTATTTT
d_call: .; v_call: TRBV25-1; clone_size: .; j_call: TRBJ1-6; cdr3_aa: CASRESSYNSPLHF; cdr3_nt: TGTGCCAGCAGAGAGAGCTCCTATAATTCACCCCTCCACTTT
d_call: .; v_call: TRBV11-1; clone_size: few; j_call: TRBJ2-3; cdr3_aa: CASSLVVGTTDTQYF; cdr3_nt: TGTGCCAGCAGCTTAGTTGTAGGGACCACAGATACGCAGTATTTT
d_call: TRBD1; v_call: TRBV2; clone_size: .; j_call: TRBJ2-7; cdr3_aa: CASSTRTGGDEQYF; cdr3_nt: TGTGCCAGCAGTACCCGGACAGGGGGGGACGAGCAGTACTTC
d_call: .; v_call: TRBV9; clone_size: .; j_call: TRBJ2-3; cdr3_aa: CASSVASVLADTQYF; cdr3_nt: TGTGCCAGCAGCGTAGCTTCCGTCCTCGCAGATACGCAGTATTTT
d_call: .; v_call: TRBV7-6; clone_size: .; j_call: TRBJ2-1; cdr3_aa: CASSYAGRTDEQFF; cdr3_nt: TGTGCCAGCAGCTACGCCGGCCGGACGGATGAGCAGTTCTTC
d_call: .; v_call: TRBV29-1; clone_size: .; j_call: TRBJ2-7; cdr3_aa: CSVGRSGEQYF; cdr3_nt: TGCAGCGTTGGTCGCTCCGGGGAGCAGTACTTC
d_call: .; v_call: TRBV5-1; clone_size: few; j_call: TRBJ2-3; cdr3_aa: CASSLMGVPDTQYF; cdr3_nt: TGCGCCAGCAGCTTGATGGGGGTACCAGATACGCAGTATTTT
d_call: .; v_call: TRBV6-5; clone_size: .; j_call: TRBJ1-6; cdr3_aa: CASRFNPESPLHF; cdr3_nt: TGTGCCAGCAGGTTTAATCCGGAGTCACCCCTCCACTTT
d_call: .; v_call: TRBV29-1; clone_size: .; j_call: TRBJ1-1; cdr3_aa: CSVARVETEAFF; cdr3_nt: TGCAGCGTTGCAAGGGTCGAAACTGAAGCTTTCTTT
d_call: TRBD1; v_call: TRBV18; clone_size: few; j_call: TRBJ2-2; cdr3_aa: CASSQGQSNTGELFF; cdr3_nt: TGTGCCAGCTCACAGGGACAGTCGAACACCGGGGAGCTGTTTTTT